This entry describes one T cell receptor beta chain. This receptor's antigen is unknown. No much larger clone is present one base from it, and per-base qualities are unavailable. Healthy HIV-negative adults with no recently reported acute infections or vaccinations were included as donors. Every donor was a Caucasian adult living in Nashville, Tennessee, USA. CD8 memory samples were composed of magnetically selected CD45RO+ cells combined with CCR7-negative CD45RA+ effector memory (TemRA) cells. Blood was collected by leukapheresis, and PBMCs were isolated by Ficoll-Histopaque density gradient centrifugation and then cryopreserved in liquid nitrogen vapor phase. Analytical flow cytometry was used to check the purity and quantity of each magnetically sorted T cell population. Genomic DNA was isolated from each sorted fraction and quantified by UV absorbance on a Nanodrop 2000c. Using the deep immunoSEQ assay, TCR CDR3 regions were amplified from genomic DNA by multiplex PCR. Extracted genomic DNA from each cell subset was distributed evenly across all wells of several immunoSEQ 96-well plates, and each plate was treated as a replicate. For sorted subsets, about 200 ng genomic DNA, equal to 25,000 to 35,000 T cell genomes, was loaded into each replicate PCR. The purified libraries were quantified using a Qubit 3.0 fluorometer, sized with a Bioanalyzer 2100, and then quantified again using the KAPA Library Quantification kit. Every immunoSEQ 96-well plate was sequenced on a dedicated single-read 150-cycle Illumina NextSeq 550 flow cell. As for the authors' bioinformatics: Because the immunoSEQ output included only junctional sequences and no quality scores, the filtering could not be the same as the filtering used for full-length reads. To assign V/J genes and CDR3, sequences were annotated using PyIR, a Python wrapper for IgBLAST v1.9, with IMGT germline references. Any read was removed if the V/J assignment was weak (E-value above 1e-6), the CDR3 was missing, or the read contained stop codons, out-of-frame junctions, or ambiguous translated residues. V3J clonotypes were defined as sequences sharing the same inferred V gene, J gene, and CDR3 amino acid sequence. The percentage overlap between two repertoires was calculated by dividing the number of shared unique clonotypes by the size of the smaller repertoire. Three approaches were used to assess repertoire richness: RTK rarefaction, the Chao1 estimator, and Recon v2.1 estimates of unobserved clonotypes. Generation probabilities for all TCRbeta clonotypes obtained by the gDNA method from several donors were computed using OLGA. Not all clones reach the TCRdb copy of this immuneACCESS table, which keeps in-frame sequences only. Checked studies attribute under half of the gap to unresolved V genes and leave the rest unexplained. V and J calls and clone size follow that table, whereas D and trimming were derived from the DNA. The sample table contains hundreds of thousands of clones; only one count was recorded for roughly 84% of them. The ten largest clonotypes hold roughly 16% of the sample.

This entry is derived from a study of shared clonotypes between healthy human individuals (dated by TCRdb to about 2020). The study in broad terms: The cohort comprised two women and a few men aged 18 to 49 years. For each donor, CD4 naive and CD4 memory were each run on three plates, CD8 naive on two plates, and CD8 memory on one plate. Blood TCR repertoires of roughly 5 healthy adults were deeply sequenced to estimate repertoire size and the extent of clonotype sharing between individuals. To increase sequencing depth and limit assay-specific biases, TCR repertoire library preparation and sequencing were carried out by different laboratories using diverse techniques. Per donor, leukapheresis produced somewhere between about 0.9 and 9 billion PBMCs. Broad study findings and their caveats: Based on pairwise subsampling, the degree of clonotype sharing among donors was expected to be affected by sequencing depth. Higher generation probabilities were observed for clonotypes shared by all four sorted-subset donors than for non-shared clonotypes. Naive subsets generally had larger estimated clonotype richness than memory subsets. When four donors were compared, the shared fraction of clonotypes was around 4.6% for naive CD4, around 4% for naive CD8, roughly 2.5% for memory CD4, and approximately 0.4% for memory CD8. Rarefaction of sorted-subset datasets indicated incomplete sequencing despite the large sequencing depth. The small number of donors limited the genetic and exposure-history diversity represented. Sampling was restricted to blood, and TCR repertoires in tissues likely differ from the TCR repertoires found in blood.

The clonotype was recovered from a man between 18 and 29 years old in good health. The sample was memory CD8+ T cells sorted from blood. The cell subset or site tag for this specimen amounts to: CD45RO+ cells pooled with CCR7-negative TemRA cells.

The CDR3 here reads CASSFRVDYGYTF. The nucleotides are TGTGCCAGCAGCTTCAGGGTGGACTATGGCTACACCTTC. This chain joins TRBV7-8 to TRBJ1-2; the D gene is perhaps TRBD1, from 5 matching bases. The germline V gene specifies SGHVS as CDR1 and FQNEAQ as CDR2. Taken from cysteine to phenylalanine, the CDR3 has 13 residues. Only CDR3 DNA is held: 39 bases, read in frame from base 1. Trimming takes 3 bases from V and 3 bases from J, and the germline ends sit 8 bases apart.